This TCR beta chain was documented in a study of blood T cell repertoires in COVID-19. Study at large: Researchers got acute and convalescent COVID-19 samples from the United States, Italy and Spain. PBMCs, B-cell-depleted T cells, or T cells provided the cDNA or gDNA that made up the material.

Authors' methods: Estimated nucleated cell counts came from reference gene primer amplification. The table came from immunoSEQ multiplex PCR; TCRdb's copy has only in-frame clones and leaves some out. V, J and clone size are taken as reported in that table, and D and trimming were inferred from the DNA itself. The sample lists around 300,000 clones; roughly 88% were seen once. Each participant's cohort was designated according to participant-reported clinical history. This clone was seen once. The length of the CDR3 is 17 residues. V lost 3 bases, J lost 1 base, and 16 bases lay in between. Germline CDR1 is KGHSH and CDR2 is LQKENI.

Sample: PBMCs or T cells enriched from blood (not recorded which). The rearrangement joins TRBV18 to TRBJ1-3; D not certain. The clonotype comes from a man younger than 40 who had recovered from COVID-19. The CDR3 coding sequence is TGTGCCAGCTCACCGTCGGCGGGAGGGCCTTCTGGAAACACCATATATTTT. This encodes CASSPSAGGPSGNTIYF. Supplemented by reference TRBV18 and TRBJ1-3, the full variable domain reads NAGVMQNPRHLVRRRGQEARLRCSPMKGHSHVYWYRQLPEEGLKFMVYLQKENIIDESGMPKERFSAEFPKEGPSILRIQQVVRGDSAAYFCASSPSAGGPSGNTIYFGEGSWLTVV.